The TCR beta chain described here comes from a study of cytomegalovirus exposure and HLA in healthy donors. Findings of the study overall: Overall, about 160 TCR beta chains were annotated as cytomegalovirus-associated. In a later analysis, at a false discovery rate of 0.05, 16,951 TCR beta sequences were associated with HLA alleles. Analyses of presence/absence relied on an assumption of roughly uniform sequencing depth across donors.

Comments on this clone: Its antigen is unidentified.

The PCR ran on 60 Vbeta and 13 Jbeta primers. Sequencing was performed with immunoSEQ multiplex PCR; in TCRdb, only in-frame clones are kept and a portion is missing. The sample records around 130,000 clones, around 78% being singletons. The TCR comes from a woman between 45 and 65 years old in good health and CMV-seronegative. The specimen was PBMCs.

The CDR3 sequence: CASSLGDRKEDSNQPQHF. The CDR3 region has the DNA TGTGCCAGCAGCTTAGGGGACAGGAAAGAGGATAGCAATCAGCCCCAGCATTTT. The rearrangement joins TRBV7-9 to TRBJ1-5; 8 bases match TRBD1. Germline V gene data show CDR1 as SEHNR and CDR2 as FQNEAQ (reference sequence). The junction had 8 bases not matched to a gene; V was cut back by 1 base and J by 0 bases. The CDR3 has 18 residues.